This TCR beta chain comes out of a study of blood T cell repertoires in COVID-19. Study summary: Sources were T cells, B-cell-depleted T cells, or PBMCs; the material itself was cDNA or gDNA.

The CDR3 sequence is 13 residues long. The germline gives CDR1 MDHEN, CDR2 SYDVKM. The V gene lost 1 base and the J gene lost 9 bases, with 10 bases spanning the gap. TCRdb keeps only in-frame clones here, not all; method: immunoSEQ multiplex PCR. The table has 300,000 to 400,000 clones, about 89% seen once; the top ten hold around 4.8%. Participant age was roughly 18 to 95 years, and participants resided in approximately 25 US areas. The rearrangement uses TRBV28 and TRBJ1-3; D ambiguous. Sequencing was done on a sample of PBMCs or T cells enriched from blood (not recorded which). The clonotype was recovered from a man between 60 and 70 years old who had recovered from COVID-19. As DNA, the CDR3 is TGTGCCAGCAGTTTATCGGCAGGATTCACCATATATTTT. Amino acids: CASSLSAGFTIYF. The variable domain in full, completed from reference TRBV28 and TRBJ1-3, reads DVKVTQSSRYLVKRTGEKVFLECVQDMDHENMFWYRQDPGLGLRLIYFSYDVKMKEKGDIPEGYSVSREKKERFSLILESASTNQTSMYLCASSLSAGFTIYFGEGSWLTVV.